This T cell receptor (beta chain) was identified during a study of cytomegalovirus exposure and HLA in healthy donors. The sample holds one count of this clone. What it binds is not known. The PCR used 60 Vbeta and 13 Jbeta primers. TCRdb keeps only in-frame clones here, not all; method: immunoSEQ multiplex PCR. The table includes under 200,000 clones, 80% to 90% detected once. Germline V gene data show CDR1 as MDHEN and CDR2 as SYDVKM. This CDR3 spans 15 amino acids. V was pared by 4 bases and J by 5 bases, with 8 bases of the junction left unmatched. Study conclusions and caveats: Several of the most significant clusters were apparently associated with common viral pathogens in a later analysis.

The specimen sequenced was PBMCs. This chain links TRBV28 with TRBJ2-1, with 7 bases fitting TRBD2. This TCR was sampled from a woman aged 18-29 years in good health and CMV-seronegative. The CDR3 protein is CASSSTRRGDNEQFF. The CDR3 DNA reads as TGTGCCAGCAGTTCTACGCGTCGGGGGGACAATGAGCAGTTCTTC.